The clone carrying this T cell receptor (beta chain) came up once. If patients had autoimmune disease history or systemic immunosuppression, they were excluded. The record originates from a study of OX40 agonist ivuxolimab in advanced cancers. The wider study: A mean age of about 59 years, range roughly 23 to 79, was recorded, and roughly 80% were male. Prior anti-PD-1, anti-PD-L1 or anti-CTLA-4 therapy did not bar entry, and 40% had some. Partial responses, seen in three patients, involved one hepatocellular carcinoma and two cutaneous melanomas.

The germline V gene encodes CDR1 SGHVS and CDR2 FQNEAQ. Unmatched junction bases numbered 11, after V lost 5 bases and J lost 1 base. CDR3 length equals 17 residues. Libraries were prepared by immunoSEQ multiplex PCR; TCRdb keeps only in-frame clonotypes and omits some of them. The data contain approximately 49,000 clones, about 88% of them singletons. Here the sequenced sample was CD4+ or CD8+ T cells sorted from blood, taken in a trial of the OX40 agonist ivuxolimab. The genes are TRBV7-8 and TRBJ2-1; the match to TRBD1 covers 7 bases. The sequence was obtained from an adult with an advanced solid tumor such as melanoma, head and neck, liver or kidney cancer. The CDR3 here is CASSPAWDSLSYNEQFF. CDR3 nucleotide sequence: TGTGCCAGCAGCCCAGCCTGGGACAGTCTTTCCTACAATGAGCAGTTCTTC. Together with reference TRBV7-8 and TRBJ2-1, the CDR3 gives the full variable domain: GAGVSQSPRYKVAKRGQDVALRCDPISGHVSLFWYQQALGQGPEFLTYFQNEAQLDKSGLPSDRFFAERPEGSVSTLKIQRTQQEDSAVYLCASSPAWDSLSYNEQFFGPGTRLTVL.